One and the same sample provided the 2 T cell receptor beta chains below, sequenced in a study of shared clonotypes between healthy human individuals. Assay used: immunoSEQ multiplex PCR; TCRdb lists only in-frame clones, some missing. The sample includes around 2.3 million clones, under 97% of them seen just once. The material sequenced was naive CD4+ T cells sorted from blood. As for subset: CD45RA+ positively selected. These receptors all come from a man in his late teens or twenties in good health.

This clone came up once. The J gene is TRBJ2-3, the V gene TRBV28, with 7 bases aligning to TRBD1. This CDR3 region has 14 residues. Per germline, CDR1 MDHEN and CDR2 SYDVKM. V lost 5 bases and J lost 6; bases outside the gene matches: 8. The CDR3 loop is CASSPSDREDTQYF. CDR3 in DNA: TGTGCCAGCAGTCCAAGTGACAGGGAGGATACGCAGTATTTT.

V and J are TRBV7-2 and TRBJ1-1; 7 nucleotides match TRBD1. Trimming took 5 bases from V and 2 from J; bases not matched to a gene: 20. The CDR3 totals 19 residues. The germline V gene has CDR1 SGHTA and CDR2 FQGNSA. The DNA of the CDR3 is TGTGCCAGCAGCCTCCATTTGGGGACAGCCAGGAGAGGTAACACTGAAGCTTTCTTT. Protein: CASSLHLGTARRGNTEAFF.